Following are 31 T cell receptor delta chains from one sample sequenced in a study of Vδ1+ human thymocytes. The study's findings and limits: In the thymus, TRG and TRD repertoires looked highly polyclonal with Gaussian CDR3 lengths.

The antigens for these receptors are not known. The template was reverse-transcribed extracted RNA. Pooled V-gene forward primers with one constant-region reverse primer generated the CDR3 amplicons by multiplex PCR. TCRdb re-called the multiplex PCR reads through CATT. The sample carries roughly 55,000 delta-chain clones, around a sixth recorded once. Sequencing was performed on Vdelta1+ gamma-delta thymocytes from the thymus. Specified subset: FACS-sorted CD3+ TCRalphabeta- TCRVdelta1+ TCRVdelta2- thymocytes. Source of these receptors: a boy in the first two years of life who had congenital heart surgery.

This clone was observed a handful of times. The chain couples TRDV1 to TRDJ1; 7 bases line up with TRDD3. This CDR3 spans 16 amino acids. The germline gives CDR1 TSWWSYY, CDR2 QGS. V lost 2 bases, J lost 3 bases, and 9 bases stayed unmatched. As DNA, the CDR3 is TGTGCTCTTGGGGAAGTGGTACGGGATACTTCCGATAAACTCATCTTT. Its translation is CALGEVVRDTSDKLIF.

Concerning this clone itself: Other DNA sequences within the sample encode an identical CDR3. The J gene is TRDJ1, the V gene TRDV1; D remains ambiguous. Trimming took off 4 bases at V and 0 bases at J, with 6 bases between the two ends. CDR1 and CDR2 from the germline V gene are TSWWSYY and QGS. There are 13 residues in the CDR3. The CDR3 is CALGGPYTDKLIF. CDR3 nucleotides: TGTGCTCTTGGGGGACCCTACACCGATAAACTCATCTTT.

This clone was seen only a few times. Its ends do not fully match the called genes, so a read error is possible. J is TRDJ1 and V is TRDV1, with 7 bases matching TRDD3. The germline V gene encodes CDR1 TSWWSYY and CDR2 QGS. The CDR3 length is 17 residues. Here the CDR3 DNA reads TGTGCTTTTGGGGACTCCATTACCGGGATACCTACCGATAAACTCATCTTT. Amino acids: CAFGDSITGIPTDKLIF.

To note about this clone: This may be a read error: a much more frequent sequence differs by one nucleotide. The sample contains more than one DNA sequence encoding this CDR3. The J gene is TRDJ1, the V gene TRDV2, with D perhaps matching TRDD3 (5 bases). The CDR3 consists of 14 residues. The germline V gene has CDR1 GEAIGNYY and CDR2 EKD. The DNA for the CDR3 is TGTGCTTGTGACACGGGGGCCCACACCGATAAACTCATCTTT. Translation: CACDTGAHTDKLIF.

This chain joins TRDV1 and TRDJ1; D unresolved. Trimming shortened V by 4 bases and J by 2 bases, and 14 bases separated the two germline ends. The CDR3 has 15 residues. CDR1 is TSWWSYY and CDR2 is QGS in the germline V gene. CDR3 loop: CALGVRRGPTDKLIF. In DNA, the CDR3 is TGTGCTCTTGGGGTTAGGCGGGGTCCTACCGATAAACTCATCTTT.

This clone has just a few counts. J is TRDJ1 and V is TRDV1, with 13 positions matching TRDD3. Germline CDR1 is TSWWSYY and CDR2 is QGS. Trimming cost V 1 base and J 10 bases; bases outside gene matches: 18. CDR3 length: 19 residues. For the CDR3, the DNA is TGTGCTCTTGGGGAACCGTCTTCCTACGTCCCTTACTGGGGGATACGACTCATCTTT. The encoded protein is CALGEPSSYVPYWGIRLIF.

The table lists this clone with a few counts. The V and J genes are TRDV1 and TRDJ1; 10 nucleotides line up with TRDD3. This CDR3 has 27 amino acids. V dropped 0 bases and J dropped 0; count of bases not matched to a gene: 34. Per the germline V gene, CDR1 is TSWWSYY and CDR2 is QGS. CDR3 sequence (DNA): TGTGCTCTTGGGGAACTTTTCTCCCAGCACCTACCCGCCCCATGGGGGAACACTGGGGGATACACCGATAAACTCATCTTT. Amino acids: CALGELFSQHLPAPWGNTGGYTDKLIF.

This clone was seen more than once but under ten times. The chain carries TRDV1 and TRDJ1; 7 bases fit TRDD3. After removal of 2 bases from V and 1 base from J, the junction contained 7 bases not matched to a gene. The CDR3 has 16 residues. Germline CDR1 reads TSWWSYY; CDR2 reads QGS. The CDR3 loop reads CALGEADWGSTDKLIF. As DNA, the CDR3 is TGTGCTCTTGGGGAAGCCGACTGGGGATCCACCGATAAACTCATCTTT.

Many counts were recorded for this clone. Other DNA sequences in this sample translate to the same CDR3. The V gene is TRAV29/DV5, the J gene TRDJ1; D possibly corresponds to TRDD3 (6 bases). Germline V gene data show CDR1 as NSMFDY and CDR2 as ISSIKDK. The CDR3 runs to 21 residues. The V end was cut by 0 bases, the J end by 0 bases, with 30 bases between. The CDR3 coding sequence is TGTGCAGCAAGCGAGTGGTCCACCATCGTACTGGGACAACCGTACACCGATAAACTCATCTTT. Residues: CAASEWSTIVLGQPYTDKLIF. Using reference TRAV29/DV5 and TRDJ1 for the parts outside the CDR3, the full variable domain is DQQVKQNSPSLSVQEGRISILNCDYTNSMFDYFLWYKKYPAEGPTFLISISSIKDKNEDGRFTVFLNKSAKHLSLHIVPSQPGDSAVYFCAASEWSTIVLGQPYTDKLIFGKGTRVTVEP.

The genes are TRDV1 and TRDJ1; tentative D call: TRDD2 (5 bases). Looked up from germline, CDR1 is TSWWSYY and CDR2 is QGS. The CDR3 is made up of 20 amino acids. Trimming left V 4 bases short and J 5 bases short, with 32 bases between. The CDR3 sequence: CALGGVPLNPGGPIGDKLIF. In nucleotides, the CDR3 is TGTGCTCTTGGGGGAGTTCCTCTTAACCCCGGTGGTCCTATCGGGGATAAACTCATCTTT.

The chain carries TRDV1 and TRDJ1, with D tentatively TRDD2 or TRDD3 (8 bases each). Trimming cost V 3 bases and J 5 bases, with 37 bases left between them. Germline V gene data show CDR1 as TSWWSYY and CDR2 as QGS. This CDR3 is built from 22 residues. The DNA for the CDR3 is TGTGCTCTTGGGGATCGCTCCTTCCTAAAACGTACTGGGGGGGTAGCCGCTGATAAACTCATCTTT. It is translated as CALGDRSFLKRTGGVAADKLIF.

The chain employs TRDV1 and TRDJ1; 10 nucleotides match TRDD3. This CDR3 is built from 22 residues. Trimming at V came to 1 base and at J to 4 bases, leaving 24 bases not matched to a gene. The germline V gene has CDR1 TSWWSYY and CDR2 QGS. In DNA form, the CDR3 reads TGTGCTCTTGGGGAACAGGAGGGTCCTTCTTCACCAGCCTGGGGGATATGCGATAAACTCATCTTT. Amino acid sequence: CALGEQEGPSSPAWGICDKLIF.

This clone was seen more than once but under ten times. The chain uses TRDV1 and TRDJ1; the match to TRDD3 covers 8 bases. Looked up from germline, CDR1 is TSWWSYY and CDR2 is QGS. This CDR3 has 21 residues. V shed 3 bases, J shed 4 bases, and the junction held 25 bases outside the gene matches. The CDR3 DNA follows: TGTGCTCTTGGGGACGAGGCCATTTCCGCAGTACTGGGGGGTCTCGGCGATAAACTCATCTTT. It is translated as CALGDEAISAVLGGLGDKLIF.

The V call is TRDV1, the J call TRDJ1, with 8 bases aligning to TRDD3. With V trimmed by 5 bases and J by 0 bases, 29 bases remained unmatched. Germline V gene sequence: CDR1 TSWWSYY, CDR2 QGS. This CDR3 is 23 amino acids long. The CDR3 loop reads CALGNHFLTGGRAMGINTDKLIF. In DNA, the CDR3 is TGTGCTCTTGGGAACCATTTCCTAACTGGGGGCAGGGCTATGGGGATCAACACCGATAAACTCATCTTT.

This clone was seen more than once but under ten times. The rearrangement links TRDV1 to TRDJ1; possibly TRDD3 for D (5 bases). CDR1 TSWWSYY and CDR2 QGS come from the germline V gene. The CDR3 runs to 19 residues. V lost 2 bases, J lost 0 bases, and 22 bases lay in between. DNA for the CDR3: TGTGCTCTTGGGGAAGGGACTGGCTCGGGGTCTGGGTACACCGATAAACTCATCTTT. Its protein is CALGEGTGSGSGYTDKLIF.

This clone was observed a few times. V and J are TRDV1 and TRDJ1; 7 nucleotides match TRDD3. This CDR3 region has 18 residues. V was clipped by 1 base and J by 1 base; unmatched bases: 12. Germline loops: CDR1 TSWWSYY, CDR2 QGS. CDR3 sequence reads: CALGEHPLGTYTTDKLIF. The CDR3, as DNA: TGTGCTCTTGGGGAACATCCACTGGGGACCTACACCACCGATAAACTCATCTTT.

This clone showed up just a few times. This chain uses TRDV1 with TRDJ1; D is uncertain. This CDR3 is 15 amino acids long. Looked up from germline, CDR1 is TSWWSYY and CDR2 is QGS. Trimming removed 4 bases from V and 1 base from J, with 13 bases in between. The CDR3 bases are TGTGCTCTTGGGGGTCCCTCCCTGCCCACCGATAAACTCATCTTT. Protein: CALGGPSLPTDKLIF.

This clone appeared a few times. This chain connects TRDV1 to TRDJ1, with TRDD3 matching 12 bases. Germline assignment: CDR1 TSWWSYY and CDR2 QGS. The length of the CDR3 is 19 residues. The V gene end was trimmed by 9 bases and the J gene end by 1 base; junction bases not matched to a gene: 18. The CDR3 nucleotides are TGTGCTCTCCTGAGGCGTACTGGGGGATACATGGGGCGCACCGATAAACTCATCTTT. This codes for CALLRRTGGYMGRTDKLIF.

Only a few counts were recorded for this clone. This sequence joins TRDV1 and TRDJ1; 8 nucleotides agree with TRDD3. The V gene end was trimmed by 2 bases and the J gene end by 3 bases; junction bases not matched to a gene: 26. Germline V lookup: CDR1 TSWWSYY, CDR2 QGS. CDR3 length equals 22 residues. CDR3 sequence: CALGESRTIGGLGVRTSDKLIF. Written as DNA, the CDR3 is TGTGCTCTTGGGGAAAGTAGAACTATTGGGGGATTAGGAGTCCGTACCTCCGATAAACTCATCTTT.

This clone has only a few counts. This sequence joins TRDV1 and TRDJ1; 9 nucleotides line up with TRDD3. The ends lost 3 bases at V and 3 bases at J; junction bases unmatched: 17. Germline V gives CDR1 TSWWSYY, CDR2 QGS. This CDR3 spans 19 amino acids. The CDR3 is CALGDRPTLGDCYPDKLIF. CDR3 nucleotides: TGTGCTCTTGGGGACCGTCCTACGCTGGGGGATTGCTACCCCGATAAACTCATCTTT.

The V call is TRDV1, the J call TRDJ1, with TRDD3 matching 9 bases. The J segment lost 4 bases and the V segment lost 7 bases, leaving 10 bases of the junction unmatched. Germline V CDR1 and CDR2: TSWWSYY, QGS. The CDR3 runs to 15 residues. CDR3 amino acids: CALDGRGILRDKLIF. CDR3 coding DNA: TGTGCTCTTGACGGTCGGGGGATACTGCGCGATAAACTCATCTTT.

In this sample, this clone turned up a few times. The chain couples TRDV1 to TRDJ1, with 7 positions matching TRDD3. Germline V CDR1 and CDR2: TSWWSYY, QGS. The CDR3 spans 20 residues. The junction had 21 bases not matched to a gene; V was cut back by 3 bases and J by 2 bases. Written as DNA, the CDR3 is TGTGCTCTTGGGGATGCCGCCCCGATCCCGTACTGGGGACTGACCGATAAACTCATCTTT. This encodes CALGDAAPIPYWGLTDKLIF.

The chain employs TRDV1 and TRDJ1, with 12 positions matching TRDD3. Germline CDR1 TSWWSYY, CDR2 QGS. The trim removed 0 bases at V and 3 bases at J, leaving 20 bases unmatched. The CDR3 has 22 residues. CDR3 amino acids: CALGELTFLCTGGYFSADKLIF. The CDR3 nucleotides read TGTGCTCTTGGGGAACTTACTTTCCTTTGTACTGGGGGATACTTCTCGGCCGATAAACTCATCTTT.

This clone has just a few counts. The V gene is TRDV1, the J gene TRDJ1, with 11 bases that match TRDD3. V lost 2 bases, J lost 2 bases, and 16 bases stayed unmatched. The CDR3 is 20 residues long. Germline values: CDR1 TSWWSYY, CDR2 QGS. The CDR3 sequence: CALGELANGYWGIGTDKLIF. The CDR3 DNA follows: TGTGCTCTTGGGGAATTGGCAAACGGGTACTGGGGGATAGGAACCGATAAACTCATCTTT.

On this clone itself: At one of its ends the junction is not consistent with the germline gene, which may arise from a read error. This rearrangement joins TRDV1 to TRDJ1, with D possibly matching TRDD3 (8 bases). Germline assignment: CDR1 TSWWSYY and CDR2 QGS. The CDR3 totals 24 residues. The CDR3 DNA is TGTGCTCTTGGGGAACTCGTTCCTACCCTACGGGACTGGGGGGGTTCTTTGTACACCGATAAACCCATCTTT. Protein: CALGELVPTLRDWGGSLYTDKPIF.

This rearrangement joins TRDV1 to TRDJ1, with a tentative D call TRDD2 (9 bases). Germline CDR1 and CDR2: TSWWSYY and QGS. V lost 0 bases, J lost 0 bases, and 35 bases lay in between. The CDR3 sequence is 24 residues long. As DNA, the CDR3 is TGTGCTCTTGGGGAACTTGTTTTTCGGCCTTCCTACAACTGGGGGCCTCGTTACACCGATAAACTCATCTTT. Amino acid sequence: CALGELVFRPSYNWGPRYTDKLIF.

This clone has more than one count but fewer than ten. The genes are TRDV1 and TRDJ1, with 12 nucleotides matching TRDD3. This CDR3 is 18 amino acids long. The trim removed 0 bases at V and 4 bases at J, leaving 9 bases unmatched. Germline values: CDR1 TSWWSYY, CDR2 QGS. CDR3 loop: CALGELAFTGGYNDKLIF. CDR3 nucleotide sequence: TGTGCTCTTGGGGAACTAGCCTTTACTGGGGGATACAACGATAAACTCATCTTT.

This clone occurred a few times. The V call is TRDV1, the J call TRDJ1; D is possibly TRDD3 (5 bases). Germline lookup yields CDR1 TSWWSYY and CDR2 QGS. Trimming took off 0 bases at V and 0 bases at J, with 26 bases between the two ends. There are 21 residues in the CDR3. CDR3 coding DNA: TGTGCTCTTGGGGAACTACGTTCTTCTATGATGGGGTACATGTACACCGATAAACTCATCTTT. The encoded protein is CALGELRSSMMGYMYTDKLIF.

The chain has TRDV1 and TRDJ1; TRDD3 is a possible D gene (5 bases). The CDR3 consists of 19 residues. Looked up from germline, CDR1 is TSWWSYY and CDR2 is QGS. V was cut by 5 bases and J by 1 base, with 26 bases left in between. The CDR3, as DNA: TGTGCTCTTGGGAAAAAAGGGTGTATCGGGGGCCGGGGCACCGATAAACTCATCTTT. Protein: CALGKKGCIGGRGTDKLIF.

The J gene is TRDJ1, the V gene TRDV1; weak D call: TRDD3 (6 bases). Germline V lookup: CDR1 TSWWSYY, CDR2 QGS. With 1 base removed from V and 4 bases from J, the gap between germline ends came to 25 bases. The CDR3 runs 19 residues. Here the CDR3 reads CALGEPSTIAPAGVDKLIF. The CDR3 DNA reads TGTGCTCTTGGGGAACCATCCACTATCGCCCCCGCTGGGGTCGATAAACTCATCTTT.

This clone has just a few counts. The sample contains more than one DNA sequence encoding this CDR3. V and J are TRDV1 and TRDJ1; possibly TRDD2 for D (6 bases). Germline V lookup: CDR1 TSWWSYY, CDR2 QGS. With 0 bases removed from V and 0 bases from J, the gap between germline ends came to 14 bases. The CDR3 covers 17 residues. CDR3 protein: CALGELGFLPYTDKLIF. In nucleotides, the CDR3 is TGTGCTCTTGGGGAACTGGGCTTCCTCCCCTACACCGATAAACTCATCTTT.